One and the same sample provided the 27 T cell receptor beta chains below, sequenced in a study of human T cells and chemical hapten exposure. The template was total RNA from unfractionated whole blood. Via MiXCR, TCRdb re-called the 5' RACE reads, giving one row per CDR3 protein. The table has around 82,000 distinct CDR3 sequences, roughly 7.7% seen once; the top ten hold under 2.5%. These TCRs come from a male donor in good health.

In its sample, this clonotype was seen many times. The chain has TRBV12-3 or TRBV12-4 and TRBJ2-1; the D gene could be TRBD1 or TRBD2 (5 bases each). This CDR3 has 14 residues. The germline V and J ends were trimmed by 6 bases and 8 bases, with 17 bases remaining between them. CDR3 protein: CASSPGRHFDEQFF. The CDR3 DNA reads TGTGCCAGCAGCCCGGGACGACATTTCGATGAGCAGTTCTTC.

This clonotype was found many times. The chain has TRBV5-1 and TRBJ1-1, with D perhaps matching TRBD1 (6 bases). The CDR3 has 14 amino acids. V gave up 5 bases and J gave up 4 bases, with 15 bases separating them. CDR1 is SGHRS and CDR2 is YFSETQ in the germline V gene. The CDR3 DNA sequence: TGCGCCAGCAGGCCACAGGGTACGGGCACTGAAGCTTTCTTT. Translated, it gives CASRPQGTGTEAFF.

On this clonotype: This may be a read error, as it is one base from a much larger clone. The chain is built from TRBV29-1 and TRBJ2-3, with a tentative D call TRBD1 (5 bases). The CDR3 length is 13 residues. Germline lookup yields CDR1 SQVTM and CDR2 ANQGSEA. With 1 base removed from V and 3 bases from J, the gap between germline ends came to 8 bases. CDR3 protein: CSVEARQTDTQYF. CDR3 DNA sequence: TGCAGCGTTGAAGCCCGACAGACAGATACGCAGTATTTT.

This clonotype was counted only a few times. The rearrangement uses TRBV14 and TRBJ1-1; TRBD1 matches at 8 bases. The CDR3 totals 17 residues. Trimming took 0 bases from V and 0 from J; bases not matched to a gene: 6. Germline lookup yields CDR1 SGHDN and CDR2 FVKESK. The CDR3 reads CASSQDPWTGMNTEAFF. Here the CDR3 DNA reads TGTGCCAGCAGCCAAGATCCCTGGACAGGGATGAACACTGAAGCTTTCTTT.

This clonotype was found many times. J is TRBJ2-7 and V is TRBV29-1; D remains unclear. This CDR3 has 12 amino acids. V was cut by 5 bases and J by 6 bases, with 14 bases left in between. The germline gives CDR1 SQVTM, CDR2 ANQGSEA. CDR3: CSVQPAAGEQYF. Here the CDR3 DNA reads TGCAGCGTTCAACCGGCCGCTGGCGAGCAGTACTTC.

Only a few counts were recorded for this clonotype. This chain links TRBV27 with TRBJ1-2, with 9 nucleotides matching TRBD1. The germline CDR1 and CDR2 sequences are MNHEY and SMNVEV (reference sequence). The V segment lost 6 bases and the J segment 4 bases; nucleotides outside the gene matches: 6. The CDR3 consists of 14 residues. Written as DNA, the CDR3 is TGTGCCAGCAGGGGATGGACAGGGGCCTATGGCTACACCTTC. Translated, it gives CASRGWTGAYGYTF.

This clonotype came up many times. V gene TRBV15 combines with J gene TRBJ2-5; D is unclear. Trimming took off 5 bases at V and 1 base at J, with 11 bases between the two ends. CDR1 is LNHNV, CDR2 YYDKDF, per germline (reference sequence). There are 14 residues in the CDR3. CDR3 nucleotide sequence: TGTGCCACCAGCGGATGGACCACCCAAGAGACCCAGTACTTC. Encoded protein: CATSGWTTQETQYF.

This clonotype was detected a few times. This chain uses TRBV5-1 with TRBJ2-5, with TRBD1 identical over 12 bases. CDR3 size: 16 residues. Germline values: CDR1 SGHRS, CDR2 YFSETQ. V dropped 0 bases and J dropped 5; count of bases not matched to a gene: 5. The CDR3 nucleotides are TGCGCCAGCAGCTTGGAGGGACAGGGGGCGGTGGAGACCCAGTACTTC. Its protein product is CASSLEGQGAVETQYF.

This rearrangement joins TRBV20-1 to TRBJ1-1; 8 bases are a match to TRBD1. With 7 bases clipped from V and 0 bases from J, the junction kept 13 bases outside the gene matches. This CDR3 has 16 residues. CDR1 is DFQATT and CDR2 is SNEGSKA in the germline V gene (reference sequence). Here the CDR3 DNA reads TGCAGTGTTACCGGGACAGGCCTCAACATGAACACTGAAGCTTTCTTT. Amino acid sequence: CSVTGTGLNMNTEAFF.

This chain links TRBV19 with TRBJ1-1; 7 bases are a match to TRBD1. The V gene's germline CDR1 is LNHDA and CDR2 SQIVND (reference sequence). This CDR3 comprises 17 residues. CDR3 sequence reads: CSSRRGGGTDMNTEAFF. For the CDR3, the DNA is TGTTCCTCCCGTCGGGGCGGGGGGACAGACATGAACACTGAAGCTTTCTTT.

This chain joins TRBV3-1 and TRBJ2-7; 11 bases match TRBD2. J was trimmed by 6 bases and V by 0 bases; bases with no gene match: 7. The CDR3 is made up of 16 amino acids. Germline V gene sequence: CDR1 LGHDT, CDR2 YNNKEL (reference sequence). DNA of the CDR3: TGTGCCAGCAGCCAAGAAGTACTAGCGGGAGTTTCCGAGCAGTACTTC. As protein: CASSQEVLAGVSEQYF.

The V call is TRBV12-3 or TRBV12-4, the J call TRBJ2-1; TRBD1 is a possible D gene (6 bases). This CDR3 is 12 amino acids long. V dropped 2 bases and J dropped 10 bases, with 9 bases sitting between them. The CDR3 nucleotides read TGTGCCAGCAGTTTATGGGGGCGCGAGCAGTTCTTC. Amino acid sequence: CASSLWGREQFF.

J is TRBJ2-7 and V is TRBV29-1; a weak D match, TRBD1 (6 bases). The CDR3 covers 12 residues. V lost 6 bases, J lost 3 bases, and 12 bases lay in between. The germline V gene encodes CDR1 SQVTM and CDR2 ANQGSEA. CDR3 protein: CSVQGSYYEQYF. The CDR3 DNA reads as TGCAGCGTCCAGGGGTCCTACTACGAGCAGTACTTC.

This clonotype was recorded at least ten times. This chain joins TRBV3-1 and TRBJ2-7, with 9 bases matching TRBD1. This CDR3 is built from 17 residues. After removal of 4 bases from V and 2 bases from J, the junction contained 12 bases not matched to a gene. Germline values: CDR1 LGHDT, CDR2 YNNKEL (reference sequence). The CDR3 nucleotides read TGTGCCAGCAGCCCCCGCCCCGGGACAGGGTCACCCTACGAGCAGTACTTC. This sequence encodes CASSPRPGTGSPYEQYF.

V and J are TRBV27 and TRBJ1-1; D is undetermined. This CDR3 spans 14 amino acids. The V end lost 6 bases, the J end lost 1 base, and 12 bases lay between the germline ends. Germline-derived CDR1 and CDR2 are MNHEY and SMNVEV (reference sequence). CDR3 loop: CASSPLSGNTEAFF. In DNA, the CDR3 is TGTGCCAGCAGCCCCCTTTCGGGGAACACTGAAGCTTTCTTT.

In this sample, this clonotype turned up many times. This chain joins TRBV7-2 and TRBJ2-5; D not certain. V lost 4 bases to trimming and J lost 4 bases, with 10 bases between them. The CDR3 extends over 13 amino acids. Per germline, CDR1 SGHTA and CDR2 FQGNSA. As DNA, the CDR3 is TGTGCCAGCAGCTCCGGACGGACAGAGACCCAGTACTTC. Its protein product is CASSSGRTETQYF. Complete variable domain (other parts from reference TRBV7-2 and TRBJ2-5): GAGVSQSPSNKVTEKGKDVELRCDPISGHTALYWYRQSLGQGLEFLIYFQGNSAPDKSGLPSDRFSAERTGGSVSTLTIQRTQQEDSAVYLCASSSGRTETQYFGPGTRLLVL.

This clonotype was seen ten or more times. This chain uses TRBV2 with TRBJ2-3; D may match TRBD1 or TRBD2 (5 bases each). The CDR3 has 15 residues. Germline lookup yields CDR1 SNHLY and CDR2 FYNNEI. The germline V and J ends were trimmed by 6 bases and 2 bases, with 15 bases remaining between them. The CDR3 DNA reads TGTGCCAGCAGCACCCAGGGACGCCCCACAGATACGCAGTATTTT. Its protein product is CASSTQGRPTDTQYF.

The CDR3 DNA is TGTGCCAGCAGCCTAGCGGGAGGGCCCCCCTACAATGAGCAGTTCTTC. Amino acid sequence: CASSLAGGPPYNEQFF. The V and J genes are TRBV6-1 and TRBJ2-1; 12 bases match TRBD2. CDR1 and CDR2 from the germline V gene are MNHNS and SASEGT. The CDR3 is 16 residues long. Trimming at V came to 6 bases and at J to 2 bases, leaving 5 bases not matched to a gene.

Here the CDR3 DNA reads TGCAGTGCTAGAGTCTCTTGGACTAGCGGGACTAGCACAGATACGCAGTATTTT. This translates into CSARVSWTSGTSTDTQYF. The chain is built from TRBV20-1 and TRBJ2-3, with 12 nucleotides matching TRBD2. The CDR3 length is 18 residues. V was pared by 1 base and J by 0 bases, with 8 bases of the junction left unmatched. Germline CDR1 is DFQATT and CDR2 is SNEGSKA (reference sequence).

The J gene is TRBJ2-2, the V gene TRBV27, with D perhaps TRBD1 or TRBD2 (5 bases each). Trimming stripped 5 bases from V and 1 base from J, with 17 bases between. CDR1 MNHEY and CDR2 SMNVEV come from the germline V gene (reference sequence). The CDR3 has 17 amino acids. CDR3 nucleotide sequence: TGTGCCAGCAGTACTCTGGGTCTGGGGGAGAACACCGGGGAGCTGTTTTTT. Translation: CASSTLGLGENTGELFF.

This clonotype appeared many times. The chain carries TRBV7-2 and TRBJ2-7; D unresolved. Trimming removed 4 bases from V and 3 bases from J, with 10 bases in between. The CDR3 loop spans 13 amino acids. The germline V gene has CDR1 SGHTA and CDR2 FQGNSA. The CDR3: CASSSDEYYEQYF. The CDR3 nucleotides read TGTGCCAGCAGCTCGGACGAATACTACGAGCAGTACTTC. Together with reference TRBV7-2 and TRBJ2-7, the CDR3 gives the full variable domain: GAGVSQSPSNKVTEKGKDVELRCDPISGHTALYWYRQSLGQGLEFLIYFQGNSAPDKSGLPSDRFSAERTGGSVSTLTIQRTQQEDSAVYLCASSSDEYYEQYFGPGTRLTVT.

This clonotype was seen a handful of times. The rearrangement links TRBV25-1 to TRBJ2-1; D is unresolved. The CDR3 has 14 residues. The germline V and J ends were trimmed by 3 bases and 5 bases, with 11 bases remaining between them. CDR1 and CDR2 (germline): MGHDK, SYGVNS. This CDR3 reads CASSEPGSNNEQFF. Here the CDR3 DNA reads TGTGCCAGCAGTGAGCCCGGAAGCAACAATGAGCAGTTCTTC.

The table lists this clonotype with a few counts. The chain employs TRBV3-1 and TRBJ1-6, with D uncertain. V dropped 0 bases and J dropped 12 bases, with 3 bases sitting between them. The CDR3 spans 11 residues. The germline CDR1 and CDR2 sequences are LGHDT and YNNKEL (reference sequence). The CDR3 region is CASSQDGPLHF. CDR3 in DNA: TGTGCCAGCAGCCAAGATGGACCCCTCCACTTT.

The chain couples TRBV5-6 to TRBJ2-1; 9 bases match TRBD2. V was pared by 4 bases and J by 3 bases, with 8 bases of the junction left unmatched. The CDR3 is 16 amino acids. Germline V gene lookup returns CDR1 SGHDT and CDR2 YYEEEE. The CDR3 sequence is CASSLSGGLLYNEQFF. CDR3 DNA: TGTGCCAGCAGCCTTAGCGGGGGCCTACTCTACAATGAGCAGTTCTTC.

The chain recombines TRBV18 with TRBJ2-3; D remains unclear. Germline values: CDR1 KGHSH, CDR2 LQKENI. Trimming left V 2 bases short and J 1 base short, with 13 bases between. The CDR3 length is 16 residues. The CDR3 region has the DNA TGTGCCAGCTCACCAATGGTGGCCCAGGGCACAGATACGCAGTATTTT. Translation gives CASSPMVAQGTDTQYF.

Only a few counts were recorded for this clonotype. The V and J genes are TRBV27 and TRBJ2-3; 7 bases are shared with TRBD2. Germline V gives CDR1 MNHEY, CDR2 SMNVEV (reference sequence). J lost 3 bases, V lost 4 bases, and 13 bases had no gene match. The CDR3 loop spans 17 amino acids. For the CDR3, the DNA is TGTGCCAGCAGTTCACCCGGGGGAGCGGGGCGAACAGATACGCAGTATTTT. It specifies CASSSPGGAGRTDTQYF.

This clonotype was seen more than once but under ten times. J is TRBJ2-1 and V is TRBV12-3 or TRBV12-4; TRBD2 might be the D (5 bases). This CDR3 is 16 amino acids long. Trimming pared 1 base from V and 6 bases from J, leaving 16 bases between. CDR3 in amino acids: CASSLVSSSPPNEQFF. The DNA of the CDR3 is TGTGCCAGCAGTTTAGTGTCTAGCTCGCCCCCCAATGAGCAGTTCTTC.